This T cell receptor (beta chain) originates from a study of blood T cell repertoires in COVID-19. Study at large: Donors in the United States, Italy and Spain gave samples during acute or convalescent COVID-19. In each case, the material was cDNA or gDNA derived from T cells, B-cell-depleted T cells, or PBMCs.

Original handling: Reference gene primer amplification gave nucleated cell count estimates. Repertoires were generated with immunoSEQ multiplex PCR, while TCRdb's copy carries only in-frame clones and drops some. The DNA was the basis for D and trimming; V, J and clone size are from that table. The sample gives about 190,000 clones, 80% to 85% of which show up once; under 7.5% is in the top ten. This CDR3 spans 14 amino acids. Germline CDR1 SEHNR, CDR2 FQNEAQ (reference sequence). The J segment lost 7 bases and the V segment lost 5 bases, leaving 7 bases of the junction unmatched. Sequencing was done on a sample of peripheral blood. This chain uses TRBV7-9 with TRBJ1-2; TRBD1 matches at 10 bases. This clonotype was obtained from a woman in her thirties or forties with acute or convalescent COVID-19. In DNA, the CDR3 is TGTGCCAGCAGCATTCAGACAGGGGGCCGTGGCTACACCTTC. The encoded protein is CASSIQTGGRGYTF.